These 20 T cell receptor beta chains originate from one sample sequenced in a study of patients and donors after allogeneic stem cell transplantation. TCRdb reanalysed the RT-PCR reads using MiXCR and keeps one entry per CDR3 protein. The sample has about 110,000 distinct CDR3 sequences; roughly 37% are singletons. Input material: blood, either unsorted or a sorted T cell fraction (not recorded which). These receptors originate from a human donor who was either an allogeneic HSCT recipient or a stem cell or donor lymphocyte infusion donor (not recorded which). It is not recorded whose cells these are; they may come from a transplant donor.

This rearrangement joins TRBV10-1 to TRBJ2-3; tentatively, D is TRBD2 (5 bases). This CDR3 is built from 13 residues. The germline V and J ends were trimmed by 5 bases and 3 bases, with 9 bases remaining between them. Germline CDR1 and CDR2: WNHNN and SYGVQD (reference sequence). CDR3 loop: CASSPRETDTQYF. CDR3 coding DNA: TGCGCCAGCAGTCCGAGGGAAACAGATACGCAGTATTTT.

V gene TRBV29-1 combines with J gene TRBJ2-5; 10 positions match TRBD2. Trimming cost V 7 bases and J 4 bases; bases outside gene matches: 6. The CDR3 length is 13 residues. CDR1 and CDR2 (germline): SQVTM, ANQGSEA. As DNA, the CDR3 is TGCAGCGGGACCGTAGCGGGAGGAGAGACCCAGTACTTC. It yields the protein CSGTVAGGETQYF.

This clonotype appeared a few times. This chain links TRBV2 with TRBJ2-1; D is unclear. There are 15 residues in the CDR3. Germline V gene lookup returns CDR1 SNHLY and CDR2 FYNNEI. The V end was cut by 9 bases, the J end by 4 bases, with 19 bases between. The CDR3 DNA follows: TGTGCCAGTCAGCCAGGCTCTAATTTTTACAATGAGCAGTTCTTC. Its translation is CASQPGSNFYNEQFF.

In its sample, this clonotype was seen a few times. This sequence joins TRBV28 and TRBJ1-6, with D tentatively TRBD1 (5 bases). V lost 5 bases to trimming and J lost 6 bases, with 14 bases between them. Germline V lookup: CDR1 MDHEN, CDR2 SYDVKM. The CDR3 consists of 15 residues. In DNA, the CDR3 is TGTGCCAGCAGTCCGAGACAGATCCGTAATTCACCCCTCCACTTT. This codes for CASSPRQIRNSPLHF.

This sequence joins TRBV6-5 and TRBJ2-1; tentative D call: TRBD1 (6 bases). With 6 bases removed from V and 7 bases from J, the gap between germline ends came to 19 bases. CDR1 is MNHEY, CDR2 SVGAGI, per germline. This CDR3 region has 15 residues. The CDR3 region is CASRPVSGTKNEQFF. The CDR3 nucleotides read TGTGCCAGCAGACCCGTCTCCGGGACAAAAAATGAGCAGTTCTTC.

J is TRBJ2-2 and V is TRBV12-3 or TRBV12-4; maybe TRBD2 (6 bases). CDR3 size: 15 residues. Trimming shortened V by 3 bases and J by 5 bases, and 13 bases separated the two germline ends. The CDR3 loop reads CASSFEAGRTGELFF. In nucleotides, the CDR3 is TGTGCCAGCAGTTTCGAGGCAGGGAGGACCGGGGAGCTGTTTTTT.

This clonotype was counted between two and nine times. This sequence joins TRBV7-2 and TRBJ2-1, with a possible D match to TRBD2 (5 bases). CDR3 size: 12 residues. Germline-derived CDR1 and CDR2 are SGHTA and FQGNSA. V lost 3 bases and J lost 9, with 9 bases in between. CDR3 nucleotides: TGTGCCAGCAGCTTTGTCCGGGGTGAGCAGTTCTTC. Translated: CASSFVRGEQFF.

This CDR3 is CASSKYSQETQYF. CDR3 DNA sequence: TGTGCCAGCAGCAAATACAGCCAAGAGACCCAGTACTTC. The V call is TRBV21-1, the J call TRBJ2-5. TRBV21-1 is a recognized pseudogene. The CDR3 extends over 13 amino acids.

The chain is built from TRBV5-6 and TRBJ2-5; tentative D call: TRBD2 (5 bases). Trimming shortened V by 4 bases and J by 2 bases, and 9 bases separated the two germline ends. CDR3 size: 13 residues. Germline values: CDR1 SGHDT, CDR2 YYEEEE. The CDR3 DNA is TGTGCCAGCAGCATACGGGGTCAAGAGACCCAGTACTTC. Its protein product is CASSIRGQETQYF.

The chain joins TRBV7-2 to TRBJ2-5; D gene ambiguous. V was cut by 7 bases and J by 2 bases, with 11 bases left in between. Germline V lookup: CDR1 SGHTA, CDR2 FQGNSA. CDR3 length equals 13 residues. The CDR3 loop is CASNLLGQETQYF. The CDR3 DNA is TGTGCCAGCAACCTCCTCGGTCAAGAGACCCAGTACTTC.

The V and J genes are TRBV20-1 and TRBJ2-7; D possibly matches TRBD1 or TRBD2 (5 bases each). The CDR3 is made up of 13 amino acids. Trimming left V 6 bases short and J 0 bases short, with 12 bases between. CDR1 DFQATT and CDR2 SNEGSKA come from the germline V gene (reference sequence). CDR3 bases: TGCAGTGCAATCGAGGGGATCTCCTACGAGCAGTACTTC. Translation gives CSAIEGISYEQYF.

The sample holds a few counts of this clonotype. The chain uses TRBV9 and TRBJ1-1; D remains ambiguous. This CDR3 comprises 16 residues. Trimming stripped 0 bases from V and 4 bases from J, with 16 bases between. Per the germline V gene, CDR1 is SGDLS and CDR2 is YYNGEE. The CDR3 DNA follows: TGTGCCAGCAGCGTAGGCCTCAATGAGGGTTTCACTGAAGCTTTCTTT. Translating gives CASSVGLNEGFTEAFF.

This clonotype was picked up a small number of times. The CDR3 loop is CASSLREGTEAFF. The CDR3 DNA follows: TGCGCCAGCAGCCTCAGGGAAGGCACTGAAGCTTTCTTT. The J gene is TRBJ1-1, the V gene TRBV5-1; D may be TRBD1 (5 bases). Germline-derived CDR1 and CDR2 are SGHRS and YFSETQ. The V end lost 4 bases, the J end lost 4 bases, and 11 bases lay between the germline ends. The CDR3 runs 13 residues.

This chain uses TRBV18 with TRBJ1-5; TRBD1 matches at 7 bases. V gave up 1 base and J gave up 2 bases; unmatched junction bases: 8. The length of the CDR3 is 17 residues. The germline CDR1 and CDR2 sequences are KGHSH and LQKENI. This CDR3 is CASSPLAGGFGNQPQHF. The DNA of the CDR3 is TGTGCCAGCTCACCACTTGCAGGGGGGTTTGGCAATCAGCCCCAGCATTTT.

The chain is built from TRBV6-6 and TRBJ2-3; possible D gene TRBD2, 5 bases. CDR3 length: 16 amino acids. Per the germline V gene, CDR1 is MNHNY and CDR2 is SVGAGI (reference sequence). Deletions cut 0 bases from V and 0 bases from J, with 10 bases between. CDR3 in amino acids: CASSYSVLGSTDTQYF. CDR3 bases: TGTGCCAGCAGTTACTCAGTACTAGGGAGCACAGATACGCAGTATTTT.

This chain links TRBV24-1 with TRBJ2-5, with D tentatively TRBD2 (5 bases). Germline loops: CDR1 KGHDR, CDR2 SFDVKD. V lost 11 bases, J lost 5 bases, and 17 bases lay in between. The CDR3 loop spans 13 amino acids. Written as DNA, the CDR3 is TGTGCCAGCTCCAAGGCGGGTGTGGAGACCCAGTACTTC. Translation: CASSKAGVETQYF.

This clonotype was recorded many times. The chain recombines TRBV20-1 with TRBJ2-1; D may correspond to TRBD1 or TRBD2 (5 bases each). This CDR3 has 17 amino acids. Per the germline V gene, CDR1 is DFQATT and CDR2 is SNEGSKA (reference sequence). V gave up 6 bases and J gave up 0 bases, with 21 bases separating them. The CDR3 nucleotides read TGCAGTGCCCCGGGACGTATCGGTCGGTACTCCTACAATGAGCAGTTCTTC. Its protein product is CSAPGRIGRYSYNEQFF.

This clonotype turned up a few times. J is TRBJ1-2 and V is TRBV10-3; no clear D gene. The CDR3 is 14 amino acids. CDR1 and CDR2 (germline): ENHRY, SYGVKD. Trimming stripped 0 bases from V and 0 bases from J, with 5 bases between. The CDR3 DNA sequence: TGTGCCATCAGTGAGTCTGGTGCTAACTATGGCTACACCTTC. Translating it yields CAISESGANYGYTF.

The chain employs TRBV10-3 and TRBJ2-7; 9 bases fit TRBD1. The CDR3 totals 14 residues. V gave up 6 bases and J gave up 2 bases; unmatched junction bases: 5. The germline V gene encodes CDR1 ENHRY and CDR2 SYGVKD. The CDR3 here is CAISRDRATYEQYF. In nucleotides, the CDR3 is TGTGCCATCAGCCGGGACAGGGCTACCTACGAGCAGTACTTC.

The chain combines TRBV2 with TRBJ2-7; TRBD1 agrees at 11 bases. The ends lost 6 bases at V and 2 bases at J; junction bases unmatched: 6. This CDR3 has 15 amino acids. Germline CDR1 SNHLY, CDR2 FYNNEI. The CDR3 is CASRAGTGGPYEQYF. The CDR3 region has the DNA TGTGCCAGCAGGGCCGGGACAGGGGGGCCCTACGAGCAGTACTTC.